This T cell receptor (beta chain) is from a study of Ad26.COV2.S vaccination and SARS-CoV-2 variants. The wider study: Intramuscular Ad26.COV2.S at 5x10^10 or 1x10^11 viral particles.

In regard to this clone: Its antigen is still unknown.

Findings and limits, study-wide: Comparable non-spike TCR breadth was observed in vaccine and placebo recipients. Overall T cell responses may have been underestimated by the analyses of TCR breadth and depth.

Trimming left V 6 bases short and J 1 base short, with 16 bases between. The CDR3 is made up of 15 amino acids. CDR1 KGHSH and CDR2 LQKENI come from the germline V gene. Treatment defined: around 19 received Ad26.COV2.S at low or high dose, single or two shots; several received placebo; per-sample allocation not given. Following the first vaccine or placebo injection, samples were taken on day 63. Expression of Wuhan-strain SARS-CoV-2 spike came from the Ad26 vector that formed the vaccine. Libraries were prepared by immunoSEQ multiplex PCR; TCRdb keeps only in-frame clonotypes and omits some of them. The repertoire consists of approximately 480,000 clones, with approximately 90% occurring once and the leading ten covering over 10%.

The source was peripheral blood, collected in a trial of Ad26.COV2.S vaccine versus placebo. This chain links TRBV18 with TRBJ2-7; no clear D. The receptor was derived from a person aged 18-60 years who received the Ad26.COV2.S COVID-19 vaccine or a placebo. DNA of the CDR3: TGTGCCAGCTCTCCCTCCGCCCGGATGTCCTACGAGCAGTACTTC. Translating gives CASSPSARMSYEQYF.